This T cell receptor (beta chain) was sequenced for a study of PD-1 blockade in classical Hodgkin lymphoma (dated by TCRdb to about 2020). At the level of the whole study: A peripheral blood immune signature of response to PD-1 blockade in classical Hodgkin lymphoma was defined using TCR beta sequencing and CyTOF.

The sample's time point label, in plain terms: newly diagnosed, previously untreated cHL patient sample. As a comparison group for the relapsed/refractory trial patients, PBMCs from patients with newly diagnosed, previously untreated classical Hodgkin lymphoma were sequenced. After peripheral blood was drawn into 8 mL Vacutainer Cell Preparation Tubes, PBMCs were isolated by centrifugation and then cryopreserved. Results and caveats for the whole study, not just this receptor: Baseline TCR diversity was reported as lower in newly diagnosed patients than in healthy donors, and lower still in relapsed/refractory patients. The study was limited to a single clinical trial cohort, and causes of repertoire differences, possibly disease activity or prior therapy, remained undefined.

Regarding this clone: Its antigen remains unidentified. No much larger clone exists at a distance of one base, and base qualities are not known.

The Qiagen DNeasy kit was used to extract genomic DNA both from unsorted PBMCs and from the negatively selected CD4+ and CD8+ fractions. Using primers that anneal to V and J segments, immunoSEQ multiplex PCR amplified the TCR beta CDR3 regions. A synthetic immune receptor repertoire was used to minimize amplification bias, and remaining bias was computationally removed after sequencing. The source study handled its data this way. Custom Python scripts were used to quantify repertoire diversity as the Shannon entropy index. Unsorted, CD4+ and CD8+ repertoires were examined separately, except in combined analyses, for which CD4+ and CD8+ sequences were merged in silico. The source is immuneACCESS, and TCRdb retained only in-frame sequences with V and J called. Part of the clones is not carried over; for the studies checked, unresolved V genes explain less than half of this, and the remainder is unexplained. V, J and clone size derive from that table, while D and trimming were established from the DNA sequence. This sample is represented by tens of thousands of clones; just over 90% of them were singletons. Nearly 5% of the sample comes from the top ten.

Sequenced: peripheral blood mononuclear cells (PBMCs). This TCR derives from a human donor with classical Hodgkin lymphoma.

CDR3 sequence: CASSTERVNTEAFF. The base sequence is TGTGCCAGCAGCACGGAACGGGTGAACACTGAAGCTTTCTTT. The rearrangement combines TRBV13 with TRBJ1-1; the D gene lacks a confident call. V is pared back by 5 bases and J by 0 bases, with 10 bases lying between the germline termini. From cysteine to phenylalanine, the CDR3 is 14 amino acids long. Left in the record is the CDR3 DNA by itself, 42 bases read in frame from the first base. The germline V gene (reference sequence) sets CDR1 to PRHDT and CDR2 to FYEKMQ. When the CDR3 is completed using the reference TRBV13 and TRBJ1-1 genes on either side, the full variable domain is AAGVIQSPRHLIKEKRETATLKCYPIPRHDTVYWYQQGPGQDPQFLISFYEKMQSDKGSIPDRFSAQQFSDYHSELNMSSLELGDSALYFCASSTERVNTEAFFGQGTRLTVV.